This T cell receptor beta chain was observed in a study of blood T cell repertoires in COVID-19. The protocol was immunoSEQ multiplex PCR, while the TCRdb copy is restricted to in-frame clones and leaves out a portion. The repertoire has about 90,000 clones, 80% to 90% of them found once; the top ten carry about 13%. The specimen was peripheral blood. The TCR comes from a human donor in a cohort sampled during active COVID-19.

The CDR3 DNA is TGTGCCAGCAGCCCGGGAGCGGGGGGGGCCATTGAGACCCAGTACTTC. As protein: CASSPGAGGAIETQYF. The chain combines TRBV11-2 with TRBJ2-5, with 10 bases that match TRBD2. Trimming took 5 bases from V and 5 from J; bases not matched to a gene: 11. This CDR3 spans 16 amino acids. The germline V gene has CDR1 SGHAT and CDR2 FQNNGV.